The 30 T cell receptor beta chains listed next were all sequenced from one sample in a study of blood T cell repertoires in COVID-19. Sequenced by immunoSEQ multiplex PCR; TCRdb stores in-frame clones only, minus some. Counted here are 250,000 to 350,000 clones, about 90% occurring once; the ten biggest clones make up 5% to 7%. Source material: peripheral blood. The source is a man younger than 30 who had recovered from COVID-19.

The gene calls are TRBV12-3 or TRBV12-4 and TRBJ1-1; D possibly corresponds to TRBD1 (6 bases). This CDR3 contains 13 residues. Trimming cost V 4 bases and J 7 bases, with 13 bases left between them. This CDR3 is CASSSQGPVEAFF. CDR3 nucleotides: TGTGCCAGCAGTTCGCAGGGGCCCGTTGAAGCTTTCTTT.

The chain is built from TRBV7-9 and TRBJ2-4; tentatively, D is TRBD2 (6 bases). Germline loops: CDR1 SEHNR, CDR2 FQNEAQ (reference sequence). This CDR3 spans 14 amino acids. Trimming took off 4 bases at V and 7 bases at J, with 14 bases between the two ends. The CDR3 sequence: CASSSAGGWNIQYF. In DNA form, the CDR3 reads TGTGCCAGCAGCTCAGCGGGCGGGTGGAACATTCAGTACTTC.

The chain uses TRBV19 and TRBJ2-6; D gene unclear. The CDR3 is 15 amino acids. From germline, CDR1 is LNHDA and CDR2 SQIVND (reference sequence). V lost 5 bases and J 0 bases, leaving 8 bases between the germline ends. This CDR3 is CASSGPLSGANVLTF. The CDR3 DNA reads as TGTGCCAGTAGTGGCCCCCTCTCTGGGGCCAACGTCCTGACTTTC.

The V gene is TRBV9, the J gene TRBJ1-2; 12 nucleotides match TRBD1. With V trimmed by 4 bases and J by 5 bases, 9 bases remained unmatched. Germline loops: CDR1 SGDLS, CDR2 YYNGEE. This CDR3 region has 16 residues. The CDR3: CASSQDGTGGSYGYTF. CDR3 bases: TGTGCCAGCAGCCAGGACGGGACAGGGGGCAGTTATGGCTACACCTTC.

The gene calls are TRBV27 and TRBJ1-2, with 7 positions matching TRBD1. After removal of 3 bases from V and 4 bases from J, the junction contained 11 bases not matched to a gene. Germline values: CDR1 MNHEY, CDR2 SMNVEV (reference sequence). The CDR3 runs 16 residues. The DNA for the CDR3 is TGTGCCAGCAGTTTTCTGACAGGGCTGGGGGCCTATGGCTACACCTTC. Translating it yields CASSFLTGLGAYGYTF.

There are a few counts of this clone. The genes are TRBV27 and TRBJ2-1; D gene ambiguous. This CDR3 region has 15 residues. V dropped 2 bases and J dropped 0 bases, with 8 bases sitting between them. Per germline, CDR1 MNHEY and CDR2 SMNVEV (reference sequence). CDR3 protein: CASSLSWSSYNEQFF. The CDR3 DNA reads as TGTGCCAGCAGTTTAAGCTGGAGCTCCTACAATGAGCAGTTCTTC.

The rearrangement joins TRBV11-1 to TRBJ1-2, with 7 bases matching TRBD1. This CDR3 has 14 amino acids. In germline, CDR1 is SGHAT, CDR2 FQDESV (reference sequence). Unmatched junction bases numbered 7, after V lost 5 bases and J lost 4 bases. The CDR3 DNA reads TGTGCCAGCAGCGTGGGACAGCGAGGCTATGGCTACACCTTC. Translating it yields CASSVGQRGYGYTF. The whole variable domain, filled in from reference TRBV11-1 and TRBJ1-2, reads EAEVAQSPRYKITEKSQAVAFWCDPISGHATLYWYRQILGQGPELLVQFQDESVVDDSQLPKDRFSAERLKGVDSTLKIQPAELGDSAMYLCASSVGQRGYGYTFGSGTRLTVV.

The DNA of the CDR3 is TGTGCCAGCAGACAGGGTGTCACCGGGGAGCTGTTTTTT. This encodes CASRQGVTGELFF. This chain links TRBV6-5 with TRBJ2-2; possibly TRBD1 for D (6 bases). In germline, CDR1 is MNHEY, CDR2 SVGAGI. CDR3 size: 13 residues. The ends were cut back, 6 bases at V and 4 bases at J, with 9 bases in the middle.

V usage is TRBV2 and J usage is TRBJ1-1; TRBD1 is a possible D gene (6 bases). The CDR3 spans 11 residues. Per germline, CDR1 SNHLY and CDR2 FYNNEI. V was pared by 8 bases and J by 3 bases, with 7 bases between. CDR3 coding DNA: TGTGCCAGCGGGACATACACTGAAGCTTTCTTT. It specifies CASGTYTEAFF.

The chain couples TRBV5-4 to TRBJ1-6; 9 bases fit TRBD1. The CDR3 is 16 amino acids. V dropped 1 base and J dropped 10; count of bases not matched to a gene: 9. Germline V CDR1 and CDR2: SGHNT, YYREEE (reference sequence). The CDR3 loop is CASSLTGGNAYSPLHF. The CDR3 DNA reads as TGTGCCAGCAGCTTGACAGGGGGCAACGCCTACTCACCCCTCCACTTT.

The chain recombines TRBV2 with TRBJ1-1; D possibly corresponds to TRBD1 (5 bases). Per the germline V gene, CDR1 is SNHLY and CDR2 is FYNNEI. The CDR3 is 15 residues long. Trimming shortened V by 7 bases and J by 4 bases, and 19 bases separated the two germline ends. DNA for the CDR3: TGTGCCAGCAACAAAGGGGTGGGGTATCGCACTGAAGCTTTCTTT. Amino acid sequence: CASNKGVGYRTEAFF. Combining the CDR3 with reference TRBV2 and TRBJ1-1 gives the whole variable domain EPEVTQTPSHQVTQMGQEVILRCVPISNHLYFYWYRQILGQKVEFLVSFYNNEISEKSEIFDDQFSVERPDGSNFTLKIRSTKLEDSAMYFCASNKGVGYRTEAFFGQGTRLTVV.

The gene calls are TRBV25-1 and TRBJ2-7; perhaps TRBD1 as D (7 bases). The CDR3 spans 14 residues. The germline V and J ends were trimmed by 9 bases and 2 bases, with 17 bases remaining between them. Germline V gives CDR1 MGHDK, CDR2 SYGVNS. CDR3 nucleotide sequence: TGTGCCAGTCTAGAGGAGGGGGCGGCCTACGAGCAGTACTTC. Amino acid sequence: CASLEEGAAYEQYF.

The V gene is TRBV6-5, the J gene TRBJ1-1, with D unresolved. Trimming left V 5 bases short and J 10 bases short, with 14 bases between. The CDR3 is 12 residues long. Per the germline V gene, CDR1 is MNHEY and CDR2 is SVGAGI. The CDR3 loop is CASSLTREGAFF. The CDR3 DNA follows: TGTGCCAGCAGTCTTACCCGGGAGGGAGCTTTCTTT.

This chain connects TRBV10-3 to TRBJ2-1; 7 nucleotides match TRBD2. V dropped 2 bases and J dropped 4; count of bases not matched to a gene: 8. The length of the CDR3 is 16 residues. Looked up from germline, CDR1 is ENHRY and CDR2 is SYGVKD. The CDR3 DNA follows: TGTGCCATCAGTGAGATGTTCCCCGGGGGGTACAATGAGCAGTTCTTC. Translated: CAISEMFPGGYNEQFF.

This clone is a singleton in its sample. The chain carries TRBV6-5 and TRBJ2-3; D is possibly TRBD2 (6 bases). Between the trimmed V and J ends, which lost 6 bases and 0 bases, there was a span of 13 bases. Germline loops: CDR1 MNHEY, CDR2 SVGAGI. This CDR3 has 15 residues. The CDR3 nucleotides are TGTGCCAGCAGAAGAGCGGGCTTAAGCACAGATACGCAGTATTTT. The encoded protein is CASRRAGLSTDTQYF.

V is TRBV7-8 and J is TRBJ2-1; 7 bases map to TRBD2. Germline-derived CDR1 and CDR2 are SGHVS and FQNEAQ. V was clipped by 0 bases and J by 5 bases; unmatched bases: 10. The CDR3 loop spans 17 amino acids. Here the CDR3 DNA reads TGTGCCAGCAGCTTAGCGATGATAAGGGACTATCACAATGAGCAGTTCTTC. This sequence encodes CASSLAMIRDYHNEQFF.

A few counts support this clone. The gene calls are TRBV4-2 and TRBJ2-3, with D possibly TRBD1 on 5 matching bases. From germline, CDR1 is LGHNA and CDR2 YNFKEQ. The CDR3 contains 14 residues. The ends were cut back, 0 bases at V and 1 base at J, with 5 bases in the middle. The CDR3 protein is CASSQDRGTDTQYF. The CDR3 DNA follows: TGTGCCAGCAGCCAAGACAGGGGCACAGATACGCAGTATTTT.

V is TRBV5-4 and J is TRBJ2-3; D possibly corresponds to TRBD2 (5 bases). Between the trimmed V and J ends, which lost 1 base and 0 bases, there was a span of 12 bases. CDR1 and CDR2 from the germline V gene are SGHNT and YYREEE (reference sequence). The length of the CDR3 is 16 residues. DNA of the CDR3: TGTGCCAGCAGCTTGTTCGGAGAGGGAAGCACAGATACGCAGTATTTT. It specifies CASSLFGEGSTDTQYF.

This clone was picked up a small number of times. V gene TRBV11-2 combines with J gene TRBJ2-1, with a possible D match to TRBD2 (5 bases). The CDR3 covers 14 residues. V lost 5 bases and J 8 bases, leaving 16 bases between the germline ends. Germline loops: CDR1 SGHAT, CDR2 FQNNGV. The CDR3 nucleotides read TGTGCCAGCAGCCTATTTAGAGGGTCGGATGAGCAGTTCTTC. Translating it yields CASSLFRGSDEQFF.

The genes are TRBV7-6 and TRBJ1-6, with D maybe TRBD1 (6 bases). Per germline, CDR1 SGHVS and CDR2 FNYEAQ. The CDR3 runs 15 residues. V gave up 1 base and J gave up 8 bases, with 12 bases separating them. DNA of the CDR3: TGTGCCAGCAGCTTAGAAACAGGGTCTTATTCACCCCTCCACTTT. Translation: CASSLETGSYSPLHF. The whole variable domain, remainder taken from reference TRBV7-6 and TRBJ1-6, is GAGVSQSPRYKVTKRGQDVALRCDPISGHVSLYWYRQALGQGPEFLTYFNYEAQQDKSGLPNDRFSAERPEGSISTLTIQRTEQRDSAMYRCASSLETGSYSPLHFGNGTRLTVT.

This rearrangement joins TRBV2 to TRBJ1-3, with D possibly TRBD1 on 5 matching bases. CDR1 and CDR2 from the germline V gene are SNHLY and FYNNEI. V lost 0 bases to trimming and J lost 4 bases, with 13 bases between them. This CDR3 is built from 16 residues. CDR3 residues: CASSEASLGPGNTIYF. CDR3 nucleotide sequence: TGTGCCAGCAGTGAAGCCAGTCTGGGGCCAGGAAACACCATATATTTT. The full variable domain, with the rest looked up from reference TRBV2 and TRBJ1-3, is EPEVTQTPSHQVTQMGQEVILRCVPISNHLYFYWYRQILGQKVEFLVSFYNNEISEKSEIFDDQFSVERPDGSNFTLKIRSTKLEDSAMYFCASSEASLGPGNTIYFGEGSWLTVV.

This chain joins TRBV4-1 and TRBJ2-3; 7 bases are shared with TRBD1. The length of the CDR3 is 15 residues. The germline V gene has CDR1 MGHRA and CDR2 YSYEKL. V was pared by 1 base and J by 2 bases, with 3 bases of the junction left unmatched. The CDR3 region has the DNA TGCGCCAGCAGCCAAGGACAGGGAGACACAGATACGCAGTATTTT. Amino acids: CASSQGQGDTDTQYF.

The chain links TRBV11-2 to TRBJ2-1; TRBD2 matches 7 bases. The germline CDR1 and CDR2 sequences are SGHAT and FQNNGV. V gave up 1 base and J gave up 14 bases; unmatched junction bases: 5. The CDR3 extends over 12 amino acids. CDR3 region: CASSLAASGKFF. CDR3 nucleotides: TGTGCCAGCAGCTTAGCGGCTAGCGGCAAGTTCTTC. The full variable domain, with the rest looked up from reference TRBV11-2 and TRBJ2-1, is EAGVAQSPRYKIIEKRQSVAFWCNPISGHATLYWYQQILGQGPKLLIQFQNNGVVDDSQLPKDRFSAERLKGVDSTLKIQPAKLEDSAVYLCASSLAASGKFFGPGTRLTVL.

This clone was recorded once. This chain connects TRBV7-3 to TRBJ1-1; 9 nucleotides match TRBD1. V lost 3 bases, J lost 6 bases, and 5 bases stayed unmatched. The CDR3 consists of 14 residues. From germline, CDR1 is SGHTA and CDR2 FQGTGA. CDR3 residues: CASSFGQGPAEAFF. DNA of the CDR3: TGTGCCAGCAGCTTTGGACAGGGGCCCGCTGAAGCTTTCTTT.

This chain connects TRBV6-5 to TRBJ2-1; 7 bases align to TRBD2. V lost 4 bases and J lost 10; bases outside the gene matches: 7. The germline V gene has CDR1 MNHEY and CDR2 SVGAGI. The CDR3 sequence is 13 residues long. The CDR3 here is CASSSTLRGEQFF. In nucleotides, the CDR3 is TGTGCCAGCAGTTCGACTTTGCGGGGGGAGCAGTTCTTC.

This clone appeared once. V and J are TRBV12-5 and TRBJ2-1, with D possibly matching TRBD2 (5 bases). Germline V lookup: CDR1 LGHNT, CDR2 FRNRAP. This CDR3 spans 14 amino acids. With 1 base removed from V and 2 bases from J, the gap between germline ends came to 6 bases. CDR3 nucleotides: TGTGCTAGTGGTTTGGCCGGGACCTACAATGAGCAGTTCTTC. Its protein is CASGLAGTYNEQFF.

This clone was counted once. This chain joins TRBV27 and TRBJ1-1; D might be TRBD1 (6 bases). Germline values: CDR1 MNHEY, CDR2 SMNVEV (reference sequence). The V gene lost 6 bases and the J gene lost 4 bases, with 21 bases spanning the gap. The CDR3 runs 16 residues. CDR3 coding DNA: TGTGCCAGCAGCGAACTTCGGGGGGCCGAAAGCACTGAAGCTTTCTTT. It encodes CASSELRGAESTEAFF.

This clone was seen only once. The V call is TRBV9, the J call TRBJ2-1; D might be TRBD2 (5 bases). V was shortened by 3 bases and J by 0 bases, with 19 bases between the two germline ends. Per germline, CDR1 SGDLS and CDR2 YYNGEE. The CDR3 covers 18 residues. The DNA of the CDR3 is TGTGCCAGCAGCGGGCCGCGAGGAATGGGGAGCTCCTACAATGAGCAGTTCTTC. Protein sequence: CASSGPRGMGSSYNEQFF.

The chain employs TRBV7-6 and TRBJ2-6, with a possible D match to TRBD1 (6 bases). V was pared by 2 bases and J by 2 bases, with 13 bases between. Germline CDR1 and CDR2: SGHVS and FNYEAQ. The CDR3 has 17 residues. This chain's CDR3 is CASSLLNREAGANVLTF. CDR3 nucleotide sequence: TGTGCCAGCAGCTTACTGAACAGGGAAGCTGGGGCCAACGTCCTGACTTTC.

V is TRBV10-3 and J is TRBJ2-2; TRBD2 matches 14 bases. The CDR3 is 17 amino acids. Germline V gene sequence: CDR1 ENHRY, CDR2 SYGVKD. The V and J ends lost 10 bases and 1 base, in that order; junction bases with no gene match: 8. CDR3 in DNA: TGTGCCACCAATGGACTAGCGGGGGGCCTGAACACCGGGGAGCTGTTTTTT. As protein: CATNGLAGGLNTGELFF.